This TCR beta chain was identified during a study of T cell repertoires in cytomegalovirus infection. General study findings and limits: Ex vivo, HLA-C-restricted CMV-specific TCR beta clonotypes prevailed over the rest of the response.

The sample holds a few counts of this clonotype. Its cognate antigen is unknown. Each CDR3 protein is one row after TCRdb ran MiXCR on the reads. Of about 310,000 distinct CDR3 sequences in the sample, about 25% were seen once. V lost 4 bases, J lost 2 bases, and 6 bases lay in between. Germline CDR1 reads LGHDT; CDR2 reads YNNKEL (reference sequence). The CDR3 length is 12 residues. The clonotype originates from a human donor in good health (CMV status not recorded). Some clones in this sample may be carry-over from other donors' samples. This rearrangement joins TRBV3-1 to TRBJ2-7; D is undetermined. Sequences were derived from cultured PBMCs, sampled from culture after CMV antigen stimulation. The CDR3 here is CASSPSPYEQYF. DNA of the CDR3: TGTGCCAGCAGCCCAAGTCCCTACGAGCAGTACTTC.